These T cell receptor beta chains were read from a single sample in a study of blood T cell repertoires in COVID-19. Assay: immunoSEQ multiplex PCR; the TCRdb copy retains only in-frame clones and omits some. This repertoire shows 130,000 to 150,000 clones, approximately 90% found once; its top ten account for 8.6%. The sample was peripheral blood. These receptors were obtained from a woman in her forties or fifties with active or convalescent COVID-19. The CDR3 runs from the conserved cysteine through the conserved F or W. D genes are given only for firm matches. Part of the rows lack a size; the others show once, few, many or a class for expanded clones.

CDR3: CASSPSQGSYEQYF
DNA: TGTGCCAGCAGCCCTTCACAGGGGAGCTACGAGCAGTACTTC
size: -
V: TRBV11-2
D: TRBD1
J: TRBJ2-7

CDR3: CASRRTSGAGPGELFF
DNA: TGTGCCAGCAGAAGGACTAGCGGGGCCGGACCCGGGGAGCTGTTTTTT
size: -
V: TRBV5-4
D: TRBD2
J: TRBJ2-2

CDR3: CASSDIAGGLRSYNEQFF
DNA: TGTGCCAGCAGTGATATAGCGGGAGGCCTTCGGTCCTACAATGAGCAGTTCTTC
size: -
V: TRBV2
D: TRBD2
J: TRBJ2-1

CDR3: CASSPGAGAAYEQYF
DNA: TGTGCCAGCAGCCCAGGGGCAGGGGCAGCCTACGAGCAGTACTTC
size: -
V: TRBV7-3
D: -
J: TRBJ2-7

CDR3: CASSSGGTVYEQYF
DNA: TGTGCCAGCAGCTCGGGGGGGACAGTCTACGAGCAGTACTTC
size: -
V: TRBV5-4
D: -
J: TRBJ2-7

CDR3: CASSSGRGSGNTIYF
DNA: TGTGCCAGCAGCTCAGGACGGGGCTCTGGAAACACCATATATTTT
size: -
V: TRBV9
D: -
J: TRBJ1-3

CDR3: CAISNRDDGELFF
DNA: TGTGCCATCAGTAACAGGGATGACGGGGAGCTGTTTTTT
size: once
V: TRBV10-3
D: -
J: TRBJ2-2

CDR3: CASSHLTGGGYEQYF
DNA: TGTGCCAGCAGTCACCTGACAGGGGGGGGCTACGAGCAGTACTTC
size: -
V: TRBV27
D: TRBD1
J: TRBJ2-7

CDR3: CASRDPTREQETQYF
DNA: TGCGCCAGCAGGGACCCCACTAGAGAGCAAGAGACCCAGTACTTC
size: once
V: TRBV5-1
D: -
J: TRBJ2-5

CDR3: CASSRQGYEQYF
DNA: TGTGCCAGCTCACGACAGGGCTACGAGCAGTACTTC
size: -
V: TRBV18
D: TRBD1
J: TRBJ2-7

CDR3: CASSLGAGNTEAFF
DNA: TGTGCCAGCAGCTTAGGGGCGGGAAACACTGAAGCTTTCTTT
size: -
V: TRBV7-3
D: -
J: TRBJ1-1

CDR3: CASSQVGDNSPLHF
DNA: TGCGCCAGCAGCCAAGTAGGGGATAATTCACCCCTCCACTTT
size: -
V: TRBV4-3
D: -
J: TRBJ1-6

CDR3: CASSILSSGSYNEQFF
DNA: TGTGCCAGTAGTATACTATCTAGCGGGTCCTACAATGAGCAGTTCTTC
size: -
V: TRBV19
D: TRBD2
J: TRBJ2-1

CDR3: CASSPDRGAYEQYF
DNA: TGTGCCAGCTCACCGGACAGGGGGGCCTACGAGCAGTACTTC
size: -
V: TRBV18
D: TRBD1
J: TRBJ2-7

CDR3: CASSPSGQTTGELFF
DNA: TGTGCCAGCAGCCCCTCCGGACAGACCACCGGGGAGCTGTTTTTT
size: -
V: TRBV5-4
D: -
J: TRBJ2-2

CDR3: CASSEAQGYSLNNEQFF
DNA: TGTGCCAGCAGTGAAGCGCAGGGCTACAGTCTGAACAATGAGCAGTTCTTC
size: -
V: TRBV2
D: -
J: TRBJ2-1

CDR3: CAWTRANTEAFF
DNA: TGTGCCTGGACCAGGGCGAACACTGAAGCTTTCTTT
size: -
V: TRBV30
D: -
J: TRBJ1-1

CDR3: CASSIPGISYEQYF
DNA: TGTGCCAGTAGTATACCAGGGATCTCTTACGAGCAGTACTTC
size: -
V: TRBV19
D: -
J: TRBJ2-7

CDR3: CASRPPRTGGINEKLFF
DNA: TGTGCCAGCAGACCCCCTAGGACCGGAGGGATTAATGAAAAACTGTTTTTT
size: -
V: TRBV7-9
D: -
J: TRBJ1-4

CDR3: CASSPGTGNHEQYF
DNA: TGTGCCAGCAGCCCCGGGACAGGGAACCACGAGCAGTACTTC
size: -
V: TRBV7-3
D: TRBD1
J: TRBJ2-7

CDR3: CASRGTTGKETQYF
DNA: TGTGCCAGCAGGGGTACGACAGGAAAAGAGACCCAGTACTTC
size: -
V: TRBV7-9
D: -
J: TRBJ2-5

CDR3: CASSPATSGVNEQFF
DNA: TGTGCCAGCAGCCCAGCAACTAGCGGGGTTAATGAGCAGTTCTTC
size: -
V: TRBV4-2
D: TRBD2
J: TRBJ2-1

CDR3: CASSLAQGAYNEQFF
DNA: TGTGCCAGCAGCTTAGCGCAGGGCGCTTACAATGAGCAGTTCTTC
size: -
V: TRBV7-2
D: -
J: TRBJ2-1

CDR3: CASSLTSYEQYF
DNA: TGTGCCAGCAGCTTAACATCATACGAGCAGTACTTC
size: -
V: TRBV7-9
D: -
J: TRBJ2-7

CDR3: CASSYFLGQGQKLFF
DNA: TGTGCCAGCAGTTATTTTTTGGGACAGGGCCAAAAACTGTTTTTT
size: -
V: TRBV6-5
D: TRBD1
J: TRBJ1-4

CDR3: CASSQGQGAYNEQFF
DNA: TGTGCCAGCAGCCAGGGACAGGGGGCCTACAATGAGCAGTTCTTC
size: -
V: TRBV7-9
D: TRBD1
J: TRBJ2-1

CDR3: CASSPRQGGNYGYTF
DNA: TGTGCCAGCAGCCCGAGGCAGGGGGGAAACTATGGCTACACCTTC
size: -
V: TRBV3-1/TRBV3-2
D: TRBD1
J: TRBJ1-2

CDR3: CASSPSGVNYGYTF
DNA: TGTGCCAGCTCACCAAGCGGGGTGAACTATGGCTACACCTTC
size: -
V: TRBV18
D: -
J: TRBJ1-2

CDR3: CASSLVQGSYEQYF
DNA: TGCGCCAGCAGCTTGGTACAGGGCTCCTACGAGCAGTACTTC
size: -
V: TRBV5-1
D: -
J: TRBJ2-7

CDR3: CASSLDQTGNQPQHF
DNA: TGTGCCAGCAGCTTAGATCAAACGGGCAATCAGCCCCAGCATTTT
size: -
V: TRBV7-8
D: -
J: TRBJ1-5

CDR3: CASSISGSGGEKLFF
DNA: TGTGCCAGTAGTATATCGGGCAGCGGAGGTGAAAAACTGTTTTTT
size: few
V: TRBV19
D: -
J: TRBJ1-4

CDR3: CASTPQGMRTEAFF
DNA: TGTGCCAGCACGCCACAGGGGATGCGGACTGAAGCTTTCTTT
size: -
V: TRBV9
D: TRBD1
J: TRBJ1-1

CDR3: CASSYWEGLGYEQYF
DNA: TGTGCCAGCAGCTACTGGGAGGGGTTAGGCTACGAGCAGTACTTC
size: -
V: TRBV7-8
D: TRBD2
J: TRBJ2-7

CDR3: CASSLTSRQGEQYF
DNA: TGTGCCAGCAGCTTAACCAGCAGGCAGGGCGAGCAGTACTTC
size: -
V: TRBV7-2
D: -
J: TRBJ2-7

CDR3: CAWDPSRLQGAHYGYTF
DNA: TGTGCCTGGGACCCTAGCCGGTTACAGGGAGCCCACTATGGCTACACCTTC
size: -
V: TRBV30
D: -
J: TRBJ1-2

CDR3: CASSQVKGVKQGAHPSTNEKLFF
DNA: TGTGCCAGCAGCCAAGTGAAGGGGGTAAAACAGGGGGCGCATCCATCAACTAATGAAAAACTGTTTTTT
size: -
V: TRBV3-1/TRBV3-2
D: TRBD1
J: TRBJ1-4

CDR3: CASSTDRANTEAFF
DNA: TGCGCCAGCAGCACCGACAGGGCGAACACTGAAGCTTTCTTT
size: -
V: TRBV5-1
D: TRBD1
J: TRBJ1-1

CDR3: CASAGTGGSRRAYNEQFF
DNA: TGTGCCAGTGCCGGGACAGGGGGTTCCCGGAGAGCCTACAATGAGCAGTTCTTC
size: -
V: TRBV19
D: TRBD1
J: TRBJ2-1

CDR3: CSARGGVNYEQYF
DNA: TGCAGCGCCCGGGGGGGGGTAAACTACGAGCAGTACTTC
size: -
V: TRBV29-1
D: TRBD2
J: TRBJ2-7

CDR3: CASSIPPPSSYEQYF
DNA: TGTGCCAGCAGTATTCCACCTCCGAGCTCCTACGAGCAGTACTTC
size: -
V: TRBV28
D: -
J: TRBJ2-7

CDR3: CASRPGQGANTEAFF
DNA: TGTGCCAGCAGGCCCGGACAGGGGGCGAACACTGAAGCTTTCTTT
size: -
V: TRBV7-3
D: TRBD1
J: TRBJ1-1

CDR3: CASSELRQGDEDTQYF
DNA: TGTGCCAGCAGCGAACTACGACAGGGGGATGAGGATACGCAGTATTTT
size: -
V: TRBV13
D: TRBD1
J: TRBJ2-3

CDR3: CATRGGAGANVLTF
DNA: TGTGCCACCAGAGGGGGTGCTGGGGCCAACGTCCTGACTTTC
size: -
V: TRBV24-1
D: -
J: TRBJ2-6

CDR3: CASSYPDRVGYGYTF
DNA: TGTGCCAGCAGCTACCCGGACAGGGTAGGTTATGGCTACACCTTC
size: -
V: TRBV11-2
D: TRBD1
J: TRBJ1-2

CDR3: CASSYSMGQTAYEQYF
DNA: TGTGCCAGCAGTTACTCTATGGGACAGACAGCCTACGAGCAGTACTTC
size: -
V: TRBV6-5
D: TRBD1
J: TRBJ2-7

CDR3: CASSVSSGRRETQYF
DNA: TGTGCCAGCAGCGTATCTAGCGGGAGACGGGAGACCCAGTACTTC
size: -
V: TRBV9
D: TRBD2
J: TRBJ2-5

CDR3: CASSVLTGEIYSTRSARSTDTQYF
DNA: TGTGCCAGCAGCGTACTGACGGGAGAGATATACTCGACCCGTTCCGCCCGCAGCACAGATACGCAGTATTTT
size: -
V: TRBV9
D: -
J: TRBJ2-3

CDR3: CAGTTGEKLFF
DNA: TGTGCCGGAACGACAGGCGAAAAACTGTTTTTT
size: -
V: TRBV21-1
D: -
J: TRBJ1-4

CDR3: CASYIKAGGTDTQYF
DNA: TGTGCCAGCTATATCAAGGCGGGAGGCACAGATACGCAGTATTTT
size: -
V: TRBV6-5
D: TRBD2
J: TRBJ2-3

CDR3: CASSLAGLRAGEQYF
DNA: TGTGCCAGCAGCTTAGCCGGGCTGAGGGCAGGCGAGCAGTACTTC
size: -
V: TRBV7-6
D: -
J: TRBJ2-7

CDR3: CASSQWAGGNQPQHF
DNA: TGCGCCAGCAGCCAATGGGCAGGGGGCAATCAGCCCCAGCATTTT
size: -
V: TRBV4-3
D: -
J: TRBJ1-5

CDR3: CASSFVGASGNTIYF
DNA: TGTGCCAGCAGCTTCGTGGGGGCCTCTGGAAACACCATATATTTT
size: once
V: TRBV5-4
D: -
J: TRBJ1-3

CDR3: CASSSDRDLSYNEQFF
DNA: TGTGCCAGCAGCTCGGACAGGGACCTCTCCTACAATGAGCAGTTCTTC
size: once
V: TRBV7-9
D: TRBD1
J: TRBJ2-1

CDR3: CASSPPSGALTGELFF
DNA: TGTGCCAGCAGCCCTCCTAGCGGGGCGCTCACCGGGGAGCTGTTTTTT
size: -
V: TRBV7-2
D: TRBD2
J: TRBJ2-2